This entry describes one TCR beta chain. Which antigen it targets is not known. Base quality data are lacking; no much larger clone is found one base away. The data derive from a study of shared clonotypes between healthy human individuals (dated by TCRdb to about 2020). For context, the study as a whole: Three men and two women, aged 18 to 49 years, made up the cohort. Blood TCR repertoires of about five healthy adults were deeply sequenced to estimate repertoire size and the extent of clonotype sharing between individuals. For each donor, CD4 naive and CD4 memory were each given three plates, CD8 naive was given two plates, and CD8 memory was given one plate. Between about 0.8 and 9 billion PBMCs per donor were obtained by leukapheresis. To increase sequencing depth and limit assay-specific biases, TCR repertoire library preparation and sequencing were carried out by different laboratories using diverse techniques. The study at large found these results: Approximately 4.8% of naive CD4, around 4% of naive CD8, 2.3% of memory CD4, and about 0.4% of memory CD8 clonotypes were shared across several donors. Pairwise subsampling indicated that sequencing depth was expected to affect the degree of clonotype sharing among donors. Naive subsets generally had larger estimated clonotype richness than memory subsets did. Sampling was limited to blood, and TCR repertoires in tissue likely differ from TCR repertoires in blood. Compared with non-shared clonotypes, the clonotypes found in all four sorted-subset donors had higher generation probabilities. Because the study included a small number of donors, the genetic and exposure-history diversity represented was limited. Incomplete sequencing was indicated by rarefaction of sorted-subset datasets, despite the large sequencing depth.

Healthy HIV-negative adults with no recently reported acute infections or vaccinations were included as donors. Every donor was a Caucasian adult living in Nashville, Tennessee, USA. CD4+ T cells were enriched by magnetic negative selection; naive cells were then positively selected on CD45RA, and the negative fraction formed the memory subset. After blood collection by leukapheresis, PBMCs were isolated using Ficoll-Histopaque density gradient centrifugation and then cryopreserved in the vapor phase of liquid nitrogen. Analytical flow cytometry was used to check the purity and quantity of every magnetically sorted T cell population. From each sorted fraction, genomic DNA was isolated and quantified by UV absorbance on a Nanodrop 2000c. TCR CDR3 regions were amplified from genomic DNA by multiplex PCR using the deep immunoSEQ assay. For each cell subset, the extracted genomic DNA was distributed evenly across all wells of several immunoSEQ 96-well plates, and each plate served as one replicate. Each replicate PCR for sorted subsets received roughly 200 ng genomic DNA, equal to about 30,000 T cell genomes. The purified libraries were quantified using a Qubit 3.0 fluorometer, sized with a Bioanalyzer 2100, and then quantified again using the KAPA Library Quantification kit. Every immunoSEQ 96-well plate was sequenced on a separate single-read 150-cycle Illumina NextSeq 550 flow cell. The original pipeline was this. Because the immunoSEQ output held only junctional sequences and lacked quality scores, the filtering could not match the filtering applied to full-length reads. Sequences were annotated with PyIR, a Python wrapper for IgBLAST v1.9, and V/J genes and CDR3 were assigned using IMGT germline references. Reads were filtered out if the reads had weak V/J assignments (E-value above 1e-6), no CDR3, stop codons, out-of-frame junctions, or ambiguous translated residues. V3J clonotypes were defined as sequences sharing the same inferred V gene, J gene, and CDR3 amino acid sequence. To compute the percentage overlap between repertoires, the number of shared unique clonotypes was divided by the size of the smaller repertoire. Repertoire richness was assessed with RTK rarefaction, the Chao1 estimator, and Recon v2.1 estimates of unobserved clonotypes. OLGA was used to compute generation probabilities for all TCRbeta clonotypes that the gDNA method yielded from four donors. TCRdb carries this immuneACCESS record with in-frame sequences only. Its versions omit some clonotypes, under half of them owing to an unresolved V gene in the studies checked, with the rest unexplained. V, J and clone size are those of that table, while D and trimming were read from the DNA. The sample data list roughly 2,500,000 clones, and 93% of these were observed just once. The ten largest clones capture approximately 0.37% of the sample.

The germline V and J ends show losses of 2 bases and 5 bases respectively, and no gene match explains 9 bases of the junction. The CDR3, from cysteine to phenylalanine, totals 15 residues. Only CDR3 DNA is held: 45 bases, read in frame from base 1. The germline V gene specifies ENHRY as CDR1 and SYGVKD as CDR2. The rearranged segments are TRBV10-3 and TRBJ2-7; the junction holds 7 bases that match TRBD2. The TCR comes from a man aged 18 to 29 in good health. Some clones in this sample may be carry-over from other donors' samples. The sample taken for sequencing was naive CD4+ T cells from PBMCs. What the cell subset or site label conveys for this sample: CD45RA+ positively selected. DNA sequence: TGTGCCATCAGTGAGGGGGGGGAGGGCCTGGACGAGCAGTACTTC. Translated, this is CAISEGGEGLDEQYF.